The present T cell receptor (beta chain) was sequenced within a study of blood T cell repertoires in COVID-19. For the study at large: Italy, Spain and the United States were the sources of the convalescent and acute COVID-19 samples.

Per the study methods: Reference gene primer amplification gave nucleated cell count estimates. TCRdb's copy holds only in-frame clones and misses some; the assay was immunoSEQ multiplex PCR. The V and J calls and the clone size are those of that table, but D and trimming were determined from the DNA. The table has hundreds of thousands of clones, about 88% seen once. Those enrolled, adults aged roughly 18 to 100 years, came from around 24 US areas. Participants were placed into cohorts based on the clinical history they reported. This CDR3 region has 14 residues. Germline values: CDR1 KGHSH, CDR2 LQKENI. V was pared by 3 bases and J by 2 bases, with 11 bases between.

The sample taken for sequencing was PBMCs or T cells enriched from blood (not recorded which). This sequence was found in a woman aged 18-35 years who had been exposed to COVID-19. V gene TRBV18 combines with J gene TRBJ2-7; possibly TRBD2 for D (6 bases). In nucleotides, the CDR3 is TGTGCCAGCTCACCGGTAGCGGTTCCCTACGAGCAGTACTTC. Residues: CASSPVAVPYEQYF.